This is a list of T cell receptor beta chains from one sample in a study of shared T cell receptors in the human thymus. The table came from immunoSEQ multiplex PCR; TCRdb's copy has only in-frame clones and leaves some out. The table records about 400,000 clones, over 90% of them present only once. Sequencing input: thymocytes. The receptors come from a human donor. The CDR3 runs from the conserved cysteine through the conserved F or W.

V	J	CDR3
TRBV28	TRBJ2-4	CASSLLAGVGVQYF
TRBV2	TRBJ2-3	CASSPLLDSAKKIDTQYF
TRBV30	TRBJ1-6	CAWSVAWAVASPLHF
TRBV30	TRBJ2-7	CAWSGTNLYEQYF
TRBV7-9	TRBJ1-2	CASSFRFRDYGYTF
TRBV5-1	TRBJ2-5	CASSLAGGGRRGEETQYF
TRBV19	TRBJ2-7	CASTRGLAGGLYEQYF
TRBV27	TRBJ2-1	CASSLQVGQGEQFF
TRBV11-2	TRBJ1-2	CASSLDPRHGYTF
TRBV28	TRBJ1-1	CASRLLGVTEAFF
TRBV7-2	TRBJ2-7	CASTPEPGQTYEQYF
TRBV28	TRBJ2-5	CASSFGGTETQYF
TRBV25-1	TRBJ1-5	CASSVGQGSGQPQHF
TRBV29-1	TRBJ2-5	CSVPRTSGNQETQYF
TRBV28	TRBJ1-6	CASSLPDQGWNSPLHF
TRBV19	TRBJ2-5	CASSIGAGALETQYF
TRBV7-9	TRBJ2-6	CASSSGHASGANVLTF
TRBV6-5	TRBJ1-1	CASRPAGTVNTEAFF
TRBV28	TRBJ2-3	CASSYTDTQYF
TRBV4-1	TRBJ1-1	CASSQLHSEAFF
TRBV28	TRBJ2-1	CASSSPGGLDLDEQFF
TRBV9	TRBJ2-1	CASSVAPGTDYNEQFF
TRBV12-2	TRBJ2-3	CASRLLETGQTDTQYF
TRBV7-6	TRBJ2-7	CASSFLAFVGDEQYF
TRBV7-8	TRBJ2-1	CASSLTGTSGRASAYNEQFF
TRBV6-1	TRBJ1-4	CASSDPREGFEKLFF
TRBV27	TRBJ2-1	CASSLSYRLDYNEQFF
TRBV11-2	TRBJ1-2	CASSLPPSPDQPNYGYTF
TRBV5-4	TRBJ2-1	CASSLEAAVWDEQFF
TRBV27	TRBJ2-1	CASTTPGLAGGGQFF
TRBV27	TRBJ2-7	CASSLSGLATYEQYF
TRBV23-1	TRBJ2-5	CARTRGPRRGETQYF
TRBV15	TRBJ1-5	CATNWQGDRSSNQPQHF
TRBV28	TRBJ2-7	CASRIDRGPTYEQYF
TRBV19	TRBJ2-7	CASSKGLGVFGQYF
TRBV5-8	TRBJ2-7	CASSPGRGASYF
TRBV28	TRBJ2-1	CASSFSGGEPYNEQFF
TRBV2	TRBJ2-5	CASSADRDDHQETQYF
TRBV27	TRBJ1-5	CASRSGLVENQPQHF
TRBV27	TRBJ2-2	CASSPARKTGELFF
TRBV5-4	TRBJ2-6	CASSFPGGSGANVLTF
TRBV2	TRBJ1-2	CASRPGQGAVGYTF
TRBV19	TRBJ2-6	CASSTREKEANVLTF
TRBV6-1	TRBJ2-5	CATGLLWGPEETQYF
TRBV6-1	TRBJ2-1	CASTGRFF
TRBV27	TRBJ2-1	CASSLTAGGLNEQFF
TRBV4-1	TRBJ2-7	CASSQDDTSGAPYEQYF
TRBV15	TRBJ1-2	CATSRGGQGYGYTF
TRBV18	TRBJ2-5	CASSPIQETQYF
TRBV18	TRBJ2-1	CASSPNTSGRVNEQFF
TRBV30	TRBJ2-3	CAWSGGDRGRPDTQYF
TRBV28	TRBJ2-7	CASSFLGENLGGEQYF
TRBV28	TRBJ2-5	CASSLGRGTQYF
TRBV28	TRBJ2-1	CASRVASGNEQFF
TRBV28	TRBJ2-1	CASSVQDSEQFF
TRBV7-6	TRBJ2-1	CASSFLAGALNEQFF
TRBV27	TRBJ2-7	CASSPPWVTGGAFLSLYEQYF
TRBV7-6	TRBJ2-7	CASSLGQGRSTTYEQYF
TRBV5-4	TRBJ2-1	CASSSVGRTLASYNEQFF
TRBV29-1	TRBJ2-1	CGVRSHEQFF